This T cell receptor beta chain was captured by sequencing in a study of T cell responses to AZD1222 COVID-19 vaccine. Whole-study findings and limits: White British ancestry dominated among donors, who included more females, and clonal diversity was possibly underestimated.

In its sample, this clone was seen a few times. Its cognate antigen is unknown. V was pared by 0 bases and J by 7 bases, with 10 bases between. The CDR3 runs 15 residues. Germline assignment: CDR1 SEHNR and CDR2 FQNEAQ (reference sequence). Data came from immunoSEQ multiplex PCR; TCRdb stores just in-frame clones and leaves some out. Of 110,000 or so clones in the sample, about 86% were seen once. The sequence was obtained from an adult who received the AZD1222 COVID-19 vaccine. This chain joins TRBV7-9 and TRBJ1-6; D is perhaps TRBD1 (5 bases). The sequenced sample was peripheral blood, obtained 28 days after the second AZD1222 dose. CDR3 sequence: CASSLAPGRNSPLHF. The CDR3 coding sequence is TGTGCCAGCAGCTTAGCGCCGGGGCGCAATTCACCCCTCCACTTT.